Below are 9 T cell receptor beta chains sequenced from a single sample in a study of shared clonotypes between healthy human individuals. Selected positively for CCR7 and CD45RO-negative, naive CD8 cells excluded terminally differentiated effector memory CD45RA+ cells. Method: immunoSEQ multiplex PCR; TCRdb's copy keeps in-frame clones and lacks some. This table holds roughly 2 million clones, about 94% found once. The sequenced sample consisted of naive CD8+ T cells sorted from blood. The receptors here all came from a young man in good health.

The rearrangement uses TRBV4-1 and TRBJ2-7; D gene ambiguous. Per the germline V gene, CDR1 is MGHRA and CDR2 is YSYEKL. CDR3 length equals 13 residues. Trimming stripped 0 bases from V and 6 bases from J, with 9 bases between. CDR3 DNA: TGCGCCAGCAGCCAAGAGTTCCCACCCGAGCAGTACTTC. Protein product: CASSQEFPPEQYF.

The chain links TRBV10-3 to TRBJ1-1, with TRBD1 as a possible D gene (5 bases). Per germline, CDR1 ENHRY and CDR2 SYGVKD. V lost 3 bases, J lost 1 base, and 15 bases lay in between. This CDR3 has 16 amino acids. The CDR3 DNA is TGTGCCATCAGTGAAATCAAAGGGGCACCGAACACTGAAGCTTTCTTT. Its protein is CAISEIKGAPNTEAFF.

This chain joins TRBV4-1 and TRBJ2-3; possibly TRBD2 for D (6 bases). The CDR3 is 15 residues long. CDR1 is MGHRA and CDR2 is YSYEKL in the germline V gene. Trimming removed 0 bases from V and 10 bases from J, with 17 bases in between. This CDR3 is CASSQEWGLPGAQYF. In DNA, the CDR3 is TGCGCCAGCAGCCAAGAATGGGGACTCCCCGGTGCGCAGTATTTT.

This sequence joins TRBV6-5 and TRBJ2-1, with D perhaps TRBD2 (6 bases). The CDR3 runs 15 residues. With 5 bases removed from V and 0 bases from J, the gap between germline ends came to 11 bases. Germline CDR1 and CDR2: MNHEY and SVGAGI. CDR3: CASSPYSGSYNEQFF. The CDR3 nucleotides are TGTGCCAGCAGTCCGTATAGCGGCTCCTACAATGAGCAGTTCTTC.

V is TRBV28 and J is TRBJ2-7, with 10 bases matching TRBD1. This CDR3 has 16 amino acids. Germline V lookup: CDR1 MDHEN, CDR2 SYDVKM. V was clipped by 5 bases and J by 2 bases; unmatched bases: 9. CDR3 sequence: CASSPVDRGLAYEQYF. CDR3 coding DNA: TGTGCCAGCAGTCCAGTCGACAGGGGGCTCGCCTACGAGCAGTACTTC. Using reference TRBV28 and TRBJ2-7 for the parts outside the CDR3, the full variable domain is DVKVTQSSRYLVKRTGEKVFLECVQDMDHENMFWYRQDPGLGLRLIYFSYDVKMKEKGDIPEGYSVSREKKERFSLILESASTNQTSMYLCASSPVDRGLAYEQYFGPGTRLTVT.

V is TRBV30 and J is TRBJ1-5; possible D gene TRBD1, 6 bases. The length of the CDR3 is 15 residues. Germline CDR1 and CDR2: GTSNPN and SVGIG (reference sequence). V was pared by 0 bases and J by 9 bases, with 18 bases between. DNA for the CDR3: TGTGCCTGGAGTGTAGGGGGGACCCCCGGGGGGCCCCAGCATTTT. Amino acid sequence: CAWSVGGTPGGPQHF.

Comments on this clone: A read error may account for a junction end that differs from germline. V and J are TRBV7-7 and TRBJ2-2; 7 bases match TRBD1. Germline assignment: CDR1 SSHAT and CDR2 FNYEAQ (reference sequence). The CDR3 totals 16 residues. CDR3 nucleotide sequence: TGTGCTAGCAGCTCAACAGGGGTTGCGAACACCGGGGAGCTGTTTTTT. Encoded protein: CASSSTGVANTGELFF.

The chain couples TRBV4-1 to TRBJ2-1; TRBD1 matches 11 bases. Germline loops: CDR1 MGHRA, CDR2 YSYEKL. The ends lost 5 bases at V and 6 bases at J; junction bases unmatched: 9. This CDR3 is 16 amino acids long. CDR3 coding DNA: TGCGCCAGCAGCTCAACCGCCGGGACAGGGGGCAATGAGCAGTTCTTC. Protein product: CASSSTAGTGGNEQFF.

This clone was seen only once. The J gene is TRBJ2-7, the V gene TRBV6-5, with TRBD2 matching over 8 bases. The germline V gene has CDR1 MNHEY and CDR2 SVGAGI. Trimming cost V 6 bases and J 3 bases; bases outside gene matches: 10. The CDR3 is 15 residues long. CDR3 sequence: CASSNDGGGYYEQYF. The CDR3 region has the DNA TGTGCCAGCAGCAACGACGGGGGGGGATACTACGAGCAGTACTTC.